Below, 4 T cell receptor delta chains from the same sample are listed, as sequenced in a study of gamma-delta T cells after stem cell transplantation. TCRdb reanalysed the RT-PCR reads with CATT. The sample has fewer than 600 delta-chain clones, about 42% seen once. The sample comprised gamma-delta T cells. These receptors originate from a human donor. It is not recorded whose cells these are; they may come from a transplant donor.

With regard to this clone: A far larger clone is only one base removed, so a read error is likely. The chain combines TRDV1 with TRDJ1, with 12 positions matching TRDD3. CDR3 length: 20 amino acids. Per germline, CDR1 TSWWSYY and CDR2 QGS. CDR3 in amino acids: CALGERHTTGGYPDTDKPIF. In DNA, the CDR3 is TGTGCTCTTGGGGAAAGGCATACGACTGGGGGATACCCCGACACCGATAAACCCATCTTT.

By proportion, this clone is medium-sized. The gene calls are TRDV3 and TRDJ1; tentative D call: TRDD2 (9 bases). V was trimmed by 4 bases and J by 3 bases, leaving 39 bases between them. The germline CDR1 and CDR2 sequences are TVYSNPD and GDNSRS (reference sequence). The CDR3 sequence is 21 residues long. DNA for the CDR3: TGTGCCTCTCTATCCTTCCTACGTTCCACTGGGGGCCCCCAAACCTCCGATAAACTCATCTTT. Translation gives CASLSFLRSTGGPQTSDKLIF.

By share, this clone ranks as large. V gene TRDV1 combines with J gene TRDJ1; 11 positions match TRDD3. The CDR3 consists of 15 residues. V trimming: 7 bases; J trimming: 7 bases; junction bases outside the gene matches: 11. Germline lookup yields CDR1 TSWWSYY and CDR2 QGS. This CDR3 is CALAADTGGYGKLIF. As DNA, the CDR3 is TGTGCTCTTGCTGCGGATACTGGGGGATATGGTAAACTCATCTTT.

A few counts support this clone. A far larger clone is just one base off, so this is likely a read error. The CDR3 spells CALGEPRRPPYVWSTWGILYTDKLIF. The CDR3 DNA follows: TGTGCTCTTGGGGAACCCCGCCGGCCTCCCTACGTTTGGAGTACCTGGGGGATTCTGTACACCGATAAACTCATCTTT. The V gene is TRDV1, the J gene TRDJ1; 9 bases line up with TRDD3. The V and J ends lost 1 base and 0 bases, in that order; junction bases with no gene match: 33. This CDR3 region has 26 residues. CDR1 and CDR2 from the germline V gene are TSWWSYY and QGS.